This entry lists 23 T cell receptor beta chains sequenced from one sample in a study of CD8 T cells in ankylosing spondylitis. TCRdb called the 5' RACE reads again in MiXCR, with one record for every CDR3 protein. The repertoire has more than 150,000 distinct CDR3 sequences, 9.5% to 15% of them found once; the top ten carry about 15%. Sequencing input: blood, either unsorted or a sorted T cell fraction (not recorded which). These receptors all stem from a male donor with ankylosing spondylitis or in good health (not recorded which).

The rearrangement uses TRBV11-1 and TRBJ2-1; 8 bases map to TRBD1. The CDR3 length is 18 residues. CDR1 is SGHAT and CDR2 is FQDESV in the germline V gene (reference sequence). The V gene end was trimmed by 0 bases and the J gene end by 0 bases; junction bases not matched to a gene: 7. CDR3 sequence: CASSLAPSGTGSYNEQFF. The DNA for the CDR3 is TGTGCCAGCAGCTTAGCACCATCCGGGACAGGCTCCTACAATGAGCAGTTCTTC. Full variable domain (outside the CDR3, taken from reference TRBV11-1 and TRBJ2-1): EAEVAQSPRYKITEKSQAVAFWCDPISGHATLYWYRQILGQGPELLVQFQDESVVDDSQLPKDRFSAERLKGVDSTLKIQPAELGDSAMYLCASSLAPSGTGSYNEQFFGPGTRLTVL.

The rearrangement joins TRBV4-1 to TRBJ2-1, with D maybe TRBD2 (6 bases). In germline, CDR1 is MGHRA, CDR2 YSYEKL. CDR3 length: 14 residues. The V end lost 3 bases, the J end lost 10 bases, and 16 bases lay between the germline ends. The chain's CDR3 is CASSHPPGGTEQFF. In DNA form, the CDR3 reads TGCGCCAGCAGCCACCCCCCTGGGGGGACCGAGCAGTTCTTC.

This clonotype has only a few counts. The chain carries TRBV27 and TRBJ2-4, with D possibly being TRBD1 or TRBD2 (5 bases each). CDR3 size: 15 residues. The V end was cut by 8 bases, the J end by 6 bases, with 20 bases between. Germline CDR1 and CDR2: MNHEY and SMNVEV (reference sequence). The DNA of the CDR3 is TGTGCCAGCGCCCTAGATACGGGGCTCGGAAACATTCAGTACTTC. It yields the protein CASALDTGLGNIQYF.

This clonotype was detected many times. The V and J genes are TRBV24-1 and TRBJ2-2, with D possibly TRBD1 on 5 matching bases. V gave up 4 bases and J gave up 2 bases, with 7 bases separating them. The CDR3 has 14 residues. Per germline, CDR1 KGHDR and CDR2 SFDVKD. CDR3: CATSEGVNTGELFF. The CDR3 DNA is TGTGCCACCAGTGAAGGGGTTAACACCGGGGAGCTGTTTTTT.

The rearrangement uses TRBV7-9 and TRBJ1-4, with a possible D match to TRBD1 (5 bases). Per the germline V gene, CDR1 is SEHNR and CDR2 is FQNEAQ (reference sequence). CDR3 size: 11 residues. V lost 6 bases, J lost 8 bases, and 7 bases lay in between. CDR3 bases: TGTGCCAGCAGAGGGGAAGAAAAACTGTTTTTT. Protein product: CASRGEEKLFF. Drawing the rest from reference TRBV7-9 and TRBJ1-4, the complete variable domain is DTGVSQNPRHKITKRGQNVTFRCDPISEHNRLYWYRQTLGQGPEFLTYFQNEAQLEKSRLLSDRFSAERPKGSFSTLEIQRTEQGDSAMYLCASRGEEKLFFGSGTQLSVL.

This clonotype showed up many times. The gene calls are TRBV12-3 or TRBV12-4 and TRBJ2-7; unclear D gene. Between the trimmed V and J ends, which lost 6 bases and 7 bases, there was a span of 13 bases. The CDR3 loop spans 12 amino acids. As DNA, the CDR3 is TGTGCCAGCAGCCCACTGATGGGGGAGCAGTACTTC. Its translation is CASSPLMGEQYF.

The rearrangement joins TRBV2 to TRBJ2-5, with 7 bases fitting TRBD1. Losses at the gene ends were 6 bases for V and 5 bases for J; bases not matched to a gene: 9. The CDR3 runs 14 residues. The germline V gene has CDR1 SNHLY and CDR2 FYNNEI. CDR3 region: CASSARDRSETQYF. The CDR3, as DNA: TGTGCCAGCAGCGCCCGGGACAGAAGCGAGACCCAGTACTTC.

The chain carries TRBV6-5 and TRBJ2-3, with unresolved D. The J call is uncertain, as TRBJ1-5 better fits the DNA end. Germline V gene sequence: CDR1 MNHEY, CDR2 SVGAGI. There are 16 residues in the CDR3. The CDR3 sequence is CASSYSPRWSTDTQHF. The CDR3 nucleotides are TGTGCCAGCAGTTACTCGCCAAGATGGAGCACAGATACGCAGCATTTT.

This clonotype was seen a handful of times. J is TRBJ1-1 and V is TRBV12-3 or TRBV12-4; TRBD1 matches at 7 bases. CDR3 length: 15 amino acids. J lost 0 bases, V lost 6 bases, and 7 bases had no gene match. CDR3 in amino acids: CASSQGTAMNTEAFF. The CDR3 nucleotides are TGTGCCAGCAGCCAGGGGACAGCCATGAACACTGAAGCTTTCTTT.

The chain carries TRBV7-8 and TRBJ2-7; 7 bases line up with TRBD1. V shed 4 bases, J shed 6 bases, and the junction held 15 bases outside the gene matches. The CDR3 runs 16 residues. Germline assignment: CDR1 SGHVS and CDR2 FQNEAQ. The CDR3 region is CASSYNRQGRESEQYF. The CDR3 DNA reads as TGTGCCAGCAGCTACAACCGACAGGGAAGAGAGAGCGAGCAGTACTTC.

This clonotype was found a few times. The chain recombines TRBV5-1 with TRBJ2-7; D remains ambiguous. Germline CDR1 is SGHRS and CDR2 is YFSETQ. The CDR3 covers 12 residues. V was trimmed by 4 bases and J by 6 bases, leaving 11 bases between them. CDR3 DNA: TGCGCCAGCAGCGCGTACCGAGGCGAGCAGTACTTC. Translated: CASSAYRGEQYF. Together with reference TRBV5-1 and TRBJ2-7, the CDR3 gives the full variable domain: KAGVTQTPRYLIKTRGQQVTLSCSPISGHRSVSWYQQTPGQGLQFLFEYFSETQRNKGNFPGRFSGRQFSNSRSEMNVSTLELGDSALYLCASSAYRGEQYFGPGTRLTVT.

This clonotype showed up just a few times. V gene TRBV9 combines with J gene TRBJ1-4, with TRBD1 identical over 7 bases. CDR1 is SGDLS and CDR2 is YYNGEE in the germline V gene. This CDR3 is built from 11 residues. V was clipped by 2 bases and J by 12 bases; unmatched bases: 1. CDR3 in amino acids: CASSVDRELFF. Here the CDR3 DNA reads TGTGCCAGCAGCGTCGACAGGGAACTGTTTTTT.

The chain links TRBV2 to TRBJ2-1; the D is unclear. V was pared by 10 bases and J by 9 bases, with 4 bases between. CDR3 length: 8 residues. CDR1 and CDR2 (germline): SNHLY, FYNNEI. CDR3 bases: TGTGCCACATCTGAGCAGTTCTTC. Translation: CATSEQFF.

This clonotype was counted only a few times. This chain links TRBV12-3 or TRBV12-4 with TRBJ2-7, with 8 nucleotides matching TRBD2. The junction had 8 bases not matched to a gene; V was cut back by 2 bases and J by 2 bases. The CDR3 consists of 16 residues. The CDR3 sequence is CASSLHPAGAPYEQYF. The CDR3 nucleotides read TGTGCCAGCAGTTTACACCCAGCGGGAGCCCCCTACGAGCAGTACTTC.

The J gene is TRBJ2-1, the V gene TRBV14; D call uncertain. Germline V CDR1 and CDR2: SGHDN, FVKESK. V dropped 0 bases and J dropped 5 bases, with 17 bases sitting between them. This CDR3 contains 17 residues. The CDR3 loop is CASSQEPTLKWDNEQFF. CDR3 DNA sequence: TGTGCCAGCAGCCAAGAGCCAACCTTAAAGTGGGACAATGAGCAGTTCTTC. The full variable domain, in which reference TRBV14 and TRBJ2-1 provide the parts outside the CDR3, is EAGVTQFPSHSVIEKGQTVTLRCDPISGHDNLYWYRRVMGKEIKFLLHFVKESKQDESGMPNNRFLAERTGGTYSTLKVQPAELEDSGVYFCASSQEPTLKWDNEQFFGPGTRLTVL.

V is TRBV5-1 and J is TRBJ2-2, with 7 bases fitting TRBD1. The CDR3 is 16 residues long. From germline, CDR1 is SGHRS and CDR2 YFSETQ. Trimming at V came to 4 bases and at J to 2 bases, leaving 8 bases not matched to a gene. This chain's CDR3 is CASSLGQVVNTGELFF. CDR3 sequence (DNA): TGCGCCAGCAGCCTCGGACAGGTTGTAAACACCGGGGAGCTGTTTTTT.

This clonotype has ten or more counts. V and J are TRBV24-1 and TRBJ2-2; D is perhaps TRBD2 (5 bases). V was trimmed by 3 bases and J by 4 bases, leaving 8 bases between them. CDR1 and CDR2 from the germline V gene are KGHDR and SFDVKD. CDR3 length: 14 amino acids. DNA of the CDR3: TGTGCCACCAGTGATCATGGACTCACCGGGGAGCTGTTTTTT. Translated: CATSDHGLTGELFF.

The chain has TRBV11-3 and TRBJ2-2, with D possibly matching TRBD2 (5 bases). The ends were cut back, 3 bases at V and 1 base at J, with 6 bases in the middle. CDR3 length: 14 amino acids. The germline V gene encodes CDR1 SGHNT and CDR2 YENEEA. CDR3 nucleotides: TGTGCCAGCAGCTTCCGGGGGAACACCGGGGAGCTGTTTTTT. It codes for CASSFRGNTGELFF.

This sequence joins TRBV7-2 and TRBJ1-5; the D gene is possibly TRBD1 (6 bases). The CDR3 runs to 13 residues. Germline CDR1 SGHTA, CDR2 FQGNSA. V was shortened by 8 bases and J by 6 bases, with 14 bases between the two germline ends. The CDR3 DNA is TGTGCCAGCCGACAGGCGGGGTCTCAGCCCCAGCATTTT. Protein: CASRQAGSQPQHF.

This clonotype was counted a few times. V and J are TRBV2 and TRBJ2-7; D possibly corresponds to TRBD1 (6 bases). The V gene lost 7 bases and the J gene lost 3 bases, with 10 bases spanning the gap. This CDR3 has 12 amino acids. Germline assignment: CDR1 SNHLY and CDR2 FYNNEI. The DNA for the CDR3 is TGTGCCAGCAAGACAGGTTTCTACGAGCAGTACTTC. This sequence encodes CASKTGFYEQYF.

This clonotype has just a few counts. V usage is TRBV10-3 and J usage is TRBJ2-7, with TRBD1 matching 10 bases. V shed 9 bases, J shed 5 bases, and the junction held 13 bases outside the gene matches. This CDR3 has 15 amino acids. CDR1 is ENHRY, CDR2 SYGVKD, per germline. Here the CDR3 reads CAMATGTGAKDEQYF. The CDR3 DNA reads as TGTGCCATGGCTACCGGGACAGGGGCTAAGGACGAGCAGTACTTC.

This clonotype was detected only a few times. The chain carries TRBV27 and TRBJ2-1; possible D gene TRBD2, 6 bases. From germline, CDR1 is MNHEY and CDR2 SMNVEV (reference sequence). The V end lost 6 bases, the J end lost 7 bases, and 19 bases lay between the germline ends. This CDR3 spans 15 amino acids. This CDR3 reads CASRRMGDAGNEQFF. CDR3 sequence (DNA): TGTGCCAGCAGGAGGATGGGGGACGCGGGGAATGAGCAGTTCTTC.

This clonotype was detected a few times. The chain joins TRBV2 to TRBJ2-3; D gene unclear. With 9 bases removed from V and 1 base from J, the gap between germline ends came to 14 bases. The CDR3 extends over 14 amino acids. In germline, CDR1 is SNHLY, CDR2 FYNNEI. The CDR3: CASRYPSGTDTQYF. The CDR3, as DNA: TGTGCCAGTCGGTATCCCTCGGGCACAGATACGCAGTATTTT.